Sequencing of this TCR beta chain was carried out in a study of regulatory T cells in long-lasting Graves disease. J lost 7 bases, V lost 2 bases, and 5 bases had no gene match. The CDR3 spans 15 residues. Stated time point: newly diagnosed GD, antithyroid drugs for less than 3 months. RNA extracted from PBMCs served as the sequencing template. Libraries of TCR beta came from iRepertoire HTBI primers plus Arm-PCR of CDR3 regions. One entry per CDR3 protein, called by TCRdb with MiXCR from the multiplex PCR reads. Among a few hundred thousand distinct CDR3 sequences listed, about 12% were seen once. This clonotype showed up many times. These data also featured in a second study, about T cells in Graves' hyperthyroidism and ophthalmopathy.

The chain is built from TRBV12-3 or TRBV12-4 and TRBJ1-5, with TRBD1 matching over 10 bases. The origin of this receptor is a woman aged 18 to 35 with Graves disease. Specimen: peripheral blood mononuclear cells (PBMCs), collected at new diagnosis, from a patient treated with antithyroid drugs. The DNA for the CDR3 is TGTGCCAGCAGTTTAACCGGGACAGGGGTCCAGCCCCAGCATTTT. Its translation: CASSLTGTGVQPQHF.